This T cell receptor (beta chain) was observed in a study of spatial heterogeneity in lung cancer. CDR1 and CDR2 (germline): SGHTA, FQGNSA. Trimming cost V 4 bases and J 2 bases, with 13 bases left between them. The CDR3 is made up of 15 amino acids. Noted time point: sample taken at primary tumor resection. There are a few counts of this clonotype. Each CDR3 protein is one row after TCRdb ran MiXCR on the 5' RACE reads. The sample has around 89,000 distinct CDR3 sequences; about 12% are singletons. This receptor was taken from a male donor with early-stage non-small cell lung cancer. This chain connects TRBV7-2 to TRBJ2-3; a weak D match, TRBD2 (6 bases). Here the sequenced sample was PBMCs, taken at surgery. The DNA for the CDR3 is TGTGCCAGCAGCTCCGGCGGGGTACACACAGATACGCAGTATTTT. This gives the protein CASSSGGVHTDTQYF.